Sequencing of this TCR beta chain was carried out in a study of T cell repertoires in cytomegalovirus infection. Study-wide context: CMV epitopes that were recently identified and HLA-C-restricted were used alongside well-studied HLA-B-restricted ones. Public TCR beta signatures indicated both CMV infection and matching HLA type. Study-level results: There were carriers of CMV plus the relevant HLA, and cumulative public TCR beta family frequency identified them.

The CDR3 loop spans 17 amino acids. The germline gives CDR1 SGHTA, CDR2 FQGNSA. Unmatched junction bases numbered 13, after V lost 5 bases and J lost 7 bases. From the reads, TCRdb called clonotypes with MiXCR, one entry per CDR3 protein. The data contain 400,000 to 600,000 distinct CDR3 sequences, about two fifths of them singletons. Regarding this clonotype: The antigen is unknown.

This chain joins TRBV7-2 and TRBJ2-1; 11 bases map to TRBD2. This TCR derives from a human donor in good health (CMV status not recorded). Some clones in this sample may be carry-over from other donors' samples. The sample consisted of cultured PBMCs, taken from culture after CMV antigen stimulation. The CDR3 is CASSPPGLAAQGNEQFF. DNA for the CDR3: TGTGCCAGCAGCCCCCCGGGACTAGCGGCCCAGGGGAATGAGCAGTTCTTC.